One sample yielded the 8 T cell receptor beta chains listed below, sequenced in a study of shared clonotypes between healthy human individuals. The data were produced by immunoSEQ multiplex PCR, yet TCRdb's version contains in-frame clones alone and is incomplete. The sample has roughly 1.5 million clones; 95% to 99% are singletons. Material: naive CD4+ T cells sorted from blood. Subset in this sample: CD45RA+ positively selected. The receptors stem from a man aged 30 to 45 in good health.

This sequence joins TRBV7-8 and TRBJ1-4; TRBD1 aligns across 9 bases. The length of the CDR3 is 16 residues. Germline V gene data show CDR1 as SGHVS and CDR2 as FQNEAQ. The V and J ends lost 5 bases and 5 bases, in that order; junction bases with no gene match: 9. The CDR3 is CASSLDRGRGNEKLFF. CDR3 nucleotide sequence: TGTGCCAGCAGCCTGGACAGGGGAAGAGGAAATGAAAAACTGTTTTTT.

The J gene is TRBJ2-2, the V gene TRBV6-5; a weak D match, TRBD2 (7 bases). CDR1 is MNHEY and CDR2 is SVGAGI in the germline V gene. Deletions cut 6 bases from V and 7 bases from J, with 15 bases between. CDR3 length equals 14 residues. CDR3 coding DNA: TGTGCCAGCAGAACTCCGGGGGGCTTCGGGGAGCTGTTTTTT. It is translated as CASRTPGGFGELFF.

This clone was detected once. The CDR3 nucleotides read TGCGCCAGCAGCCGAACAGGGACCCTAGAGACCCAGTACTTC. It encodes CASSRTGTLETQYF. V and J are TRBV4-3 and TRBJ2-5; D perhaps matches TRBD1 (6 bases). This CDR3 spans 14 amino acids. The V gene lost 4 bases and the J gene lost 4 bases, with 13 bases spanning the gap. CDR1 is LGHNA, CDR2 YSLEER, per germline.

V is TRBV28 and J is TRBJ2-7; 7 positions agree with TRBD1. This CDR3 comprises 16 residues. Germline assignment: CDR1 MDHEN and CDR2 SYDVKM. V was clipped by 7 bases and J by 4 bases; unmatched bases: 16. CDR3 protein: CASTQSVQGLGYEQYF. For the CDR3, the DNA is TGTGCCAGCACCCAATCCGTACAGGGGTTGGGATACGAGCAGTACTTC.

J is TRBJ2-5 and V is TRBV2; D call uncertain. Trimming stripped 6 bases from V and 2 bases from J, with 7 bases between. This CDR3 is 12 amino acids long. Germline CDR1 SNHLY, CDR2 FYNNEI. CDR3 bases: TGTGCCAGCAGAGAGTTGCAAGAGACCCAGTACTTC. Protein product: CASRELQETQYF.

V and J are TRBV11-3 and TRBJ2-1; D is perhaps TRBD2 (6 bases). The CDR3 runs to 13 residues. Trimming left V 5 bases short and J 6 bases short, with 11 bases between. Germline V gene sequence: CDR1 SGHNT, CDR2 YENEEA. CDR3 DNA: TGTGCCAGCAGCCCGGGACTGCTCAATGAGCAGTTCTTC. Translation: CASSPGLLNEQFF.

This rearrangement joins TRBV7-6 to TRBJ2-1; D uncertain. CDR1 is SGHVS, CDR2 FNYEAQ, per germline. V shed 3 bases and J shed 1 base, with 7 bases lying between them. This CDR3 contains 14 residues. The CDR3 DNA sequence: TGTGCCAGCAGCTTTGAGCGTTCCTACAATGAGCAGTTCTTC. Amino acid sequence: CASSFERSYNEQFF.

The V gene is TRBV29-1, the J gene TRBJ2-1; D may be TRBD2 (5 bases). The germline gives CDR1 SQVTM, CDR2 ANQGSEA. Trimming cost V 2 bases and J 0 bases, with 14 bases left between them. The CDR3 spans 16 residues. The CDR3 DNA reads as TGCAGCGTTGAAAGCGGAGCGGCGAGCTCCTACAATGAGCAGTTCTTC. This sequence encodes CSVESGAASSYNEQFF.